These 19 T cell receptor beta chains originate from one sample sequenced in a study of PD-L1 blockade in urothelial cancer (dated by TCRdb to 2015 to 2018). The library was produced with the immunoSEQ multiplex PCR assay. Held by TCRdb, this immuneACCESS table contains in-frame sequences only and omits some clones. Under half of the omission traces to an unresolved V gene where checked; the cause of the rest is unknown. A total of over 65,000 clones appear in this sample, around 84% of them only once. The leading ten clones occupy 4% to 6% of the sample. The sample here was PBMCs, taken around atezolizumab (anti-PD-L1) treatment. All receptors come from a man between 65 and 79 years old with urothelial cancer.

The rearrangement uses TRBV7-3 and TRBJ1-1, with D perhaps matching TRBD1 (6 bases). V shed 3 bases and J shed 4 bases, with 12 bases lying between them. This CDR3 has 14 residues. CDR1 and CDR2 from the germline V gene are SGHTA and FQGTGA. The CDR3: CASSLKGVGTEAFF. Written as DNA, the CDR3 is TGTGCCAGCAGCTTGAAGGGGGTGGGCACTGAAGCTTTCTTT.

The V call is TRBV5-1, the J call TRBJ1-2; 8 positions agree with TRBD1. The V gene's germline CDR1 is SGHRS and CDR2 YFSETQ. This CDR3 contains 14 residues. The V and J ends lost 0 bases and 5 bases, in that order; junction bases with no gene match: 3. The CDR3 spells CASSLAQGVYGYTF. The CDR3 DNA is TGCGCCAGCAGCTTGGCACAGGGGGTTTATGGCTACACCTTC.

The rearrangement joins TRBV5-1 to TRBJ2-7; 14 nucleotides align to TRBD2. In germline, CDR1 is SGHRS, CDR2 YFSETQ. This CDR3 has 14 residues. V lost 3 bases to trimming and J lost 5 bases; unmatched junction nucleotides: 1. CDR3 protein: CASSSGLAGDEQYF. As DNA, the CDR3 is TGCGCCAGCAGCTCGGGACTAGCGGGAGACGAGCAGTACTTC.

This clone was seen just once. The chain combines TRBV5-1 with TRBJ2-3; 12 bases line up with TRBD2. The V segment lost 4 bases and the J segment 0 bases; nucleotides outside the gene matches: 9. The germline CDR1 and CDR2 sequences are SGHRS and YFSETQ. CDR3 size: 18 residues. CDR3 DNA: TGCGCCAGCAGCCACCTAGCGGGAGGGCCGTTGAGCACAGATACGCAGTATTTT. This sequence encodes CASSHLAGGPLSTDTQYF.

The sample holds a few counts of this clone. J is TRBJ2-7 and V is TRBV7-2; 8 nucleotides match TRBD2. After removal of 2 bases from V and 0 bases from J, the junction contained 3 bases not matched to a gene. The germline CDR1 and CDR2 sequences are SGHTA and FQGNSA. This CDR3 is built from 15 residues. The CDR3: CASSLIGRASYEQYF. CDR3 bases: TGTGCCAGCAGCTTAATCGGGAGGGCCTCCTACGAGCAGTACTTC.

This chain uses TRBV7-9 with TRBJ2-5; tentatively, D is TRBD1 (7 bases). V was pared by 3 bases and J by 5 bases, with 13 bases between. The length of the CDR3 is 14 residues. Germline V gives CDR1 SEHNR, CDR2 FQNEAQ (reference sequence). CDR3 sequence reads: CASSFDPGGETQYF. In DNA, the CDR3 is TGTGCCAGCAGCTTTGATCCAGGGGGGGAGACCCAGTACTTC.

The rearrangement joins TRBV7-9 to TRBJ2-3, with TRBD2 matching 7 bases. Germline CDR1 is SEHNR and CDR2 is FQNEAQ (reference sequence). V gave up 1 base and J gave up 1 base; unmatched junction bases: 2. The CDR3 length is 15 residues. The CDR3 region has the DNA TGTGCCAGCAGCTTAGTTCTAGCGGGCACAGATACGCAGTATTTT. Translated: CASSLVLAGTDTQYF.

CDR3 loop: CASSGGGPLEKLFF. In DNA, the CDR3 is TGTGCCAGCAGTGGGGGAGGGCCCCTTGAAAAACTGTTTTTT. The chain couples TRBV28 to TRBJ1-4, with D tentatively TRBD1 (5 bases). V was shortened by 5 bases and J by 7 bases, with 14 bases between the two germline ends. The CDR3 has 14 amino acids. CDR1 and CDR2 (germline): MDHEN, SYDVKM.

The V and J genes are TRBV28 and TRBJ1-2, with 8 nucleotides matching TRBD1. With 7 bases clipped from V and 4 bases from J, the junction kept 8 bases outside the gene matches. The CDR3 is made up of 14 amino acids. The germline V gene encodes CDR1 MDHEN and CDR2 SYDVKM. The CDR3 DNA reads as TGTGCCAGCACCTCCTGGGGGACAGGCTATGGCTACACCTTC. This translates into CASTSWGTGYGYTF.

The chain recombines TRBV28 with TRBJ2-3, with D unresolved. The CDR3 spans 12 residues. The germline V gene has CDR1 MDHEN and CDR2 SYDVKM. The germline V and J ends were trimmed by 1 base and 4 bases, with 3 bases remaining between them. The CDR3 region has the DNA TGTGCCAGCAGTTTATCCGCAGATACGCAGTATTTT. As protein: CASSLSADTQYF.

This CDR3 is CASTARGAGYGYTF. The CDR3 DNA is TGTGCCAGCACCGCCAGGGGCGCGGGCTATGGCTACACCTTC. The chain is built from TRBV27 and TRBJ1-2; D possibly corresponds to TRBD1 (6 bases). Germline-derived CDR1 and CDR2 are MNHEY and SMNVEV (reference sequence). The CDR3 spans 14 residues. Between the trimmed V and J ends, which lost 7 bases and 4 bases, there was a span of 16 bases.

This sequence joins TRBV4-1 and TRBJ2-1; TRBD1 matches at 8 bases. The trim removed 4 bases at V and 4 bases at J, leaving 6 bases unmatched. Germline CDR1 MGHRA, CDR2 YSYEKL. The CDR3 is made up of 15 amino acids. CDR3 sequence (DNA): TGCGCCAGCAGCCTCCTCGGACAGGGATACAATGAGCAGTTCTTC. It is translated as CASSLLGQGYNEQFF.

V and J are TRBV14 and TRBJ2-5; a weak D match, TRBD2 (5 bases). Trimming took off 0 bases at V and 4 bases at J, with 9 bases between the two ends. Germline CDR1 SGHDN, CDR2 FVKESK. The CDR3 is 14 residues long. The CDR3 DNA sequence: TGTGCCAGCAGCCAAGATGGAGGAGGAGAGACCCAGTACTTC. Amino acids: CASSQDGGGETQYF.

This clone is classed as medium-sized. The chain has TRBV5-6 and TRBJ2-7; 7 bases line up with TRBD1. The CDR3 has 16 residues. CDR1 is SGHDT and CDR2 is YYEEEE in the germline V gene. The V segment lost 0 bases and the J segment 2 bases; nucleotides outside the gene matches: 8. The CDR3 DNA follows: TGTGCCAGCAGCTTGGACGGGCAGGGGGTTGCCTACGAGCAGTACTTC. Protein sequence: CASSLDGQGVAYEQYF.

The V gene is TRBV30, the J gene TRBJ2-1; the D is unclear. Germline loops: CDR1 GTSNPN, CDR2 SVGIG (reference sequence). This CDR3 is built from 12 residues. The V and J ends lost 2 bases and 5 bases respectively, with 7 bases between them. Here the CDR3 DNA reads TGTGCCTGGAGTCGTGGAGACAATGAGCAGTTCTTC. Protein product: CAWSRGDNEQFF. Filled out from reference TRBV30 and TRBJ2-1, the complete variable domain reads SQTIHQWPATLVQPVGSPLSLECTVEGTSNPNLYWYRQAAGRGLQLLFYSVGIGQISSEVPQNLSASRPQDRQFILSSKKLLLSDSGFYLCAWSRGDNEQFFGPGTRLTVL.

CDR3 bases: TGTGCCATCAGAGCGGTAGACTCCTACAATGAGCAGTTCTTC. It specifies CAIRAVDSYNEQFF. The chain employs TRBV10-3 and TRBJ2-1; TRBD2 might be the D (5 bases). V lost 6 bases and J lost 0, with 9 bases in between. The CDR3 is made up of 14 amino acids. CDR1 and CDR2 (germline): ENHRY, SYGVKD.

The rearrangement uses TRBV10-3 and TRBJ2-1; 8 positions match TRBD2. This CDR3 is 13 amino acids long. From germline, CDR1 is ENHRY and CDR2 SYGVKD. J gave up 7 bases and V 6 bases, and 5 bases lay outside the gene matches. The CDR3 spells CAIRAAGDNEQFF. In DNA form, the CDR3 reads TGTGCCATCAGGGCAGCGGGAGATAATGAGCAGTTCTTC.

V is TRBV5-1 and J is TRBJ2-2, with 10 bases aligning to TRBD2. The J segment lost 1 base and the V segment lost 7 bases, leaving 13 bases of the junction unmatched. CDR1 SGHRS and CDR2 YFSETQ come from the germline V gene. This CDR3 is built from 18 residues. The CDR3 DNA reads TGCGCCAGCGCACCGTTGACCGGGACTAGCGTGAACACCGGGGAGCTGTTTTTT. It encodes CASAPLTGTSVNTGELFF.

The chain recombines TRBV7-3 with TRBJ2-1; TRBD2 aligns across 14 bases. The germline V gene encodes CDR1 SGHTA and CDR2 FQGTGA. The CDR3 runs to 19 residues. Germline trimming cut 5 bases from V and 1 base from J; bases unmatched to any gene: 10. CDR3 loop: CASSPLTSGRAGSYNEQFF. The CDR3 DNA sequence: TGTGCCAGCAGCCCCTTGACTAGCGGGAGGGCTGGGTCCTACAATGAGCAGTTCTTC.